The 15 T cell receptor beta chains below come from one sample, sequenced in a study of T-cell memory formation after mild COVID-19. From the 5' RACE reads, TCRdb called clonotypes with MiXCR, one entry per CDR3 protein. The sample contains about 190,000 distinct CDR3 sequences, about 16% of which appear only once. The sample consisted of PBMCs or a T cell subset sorted from them (not recorded which). The receptor source for this set is an adult woman who had mild COVID-19 (a few samples of this study predate the infection). Cell type and time point are not known.

V is TRBV5-1 and J is TRBJ1-2; D gene uncertain. This CDR3 comprises 14 residues. The V gene lost 0 bases and the J gene lost 4 bases, with 10 bases spanning the gap. Germline-derived CDR1 and CDR2 are SGHRS and YFSETQ. CDR3 protein: CASSLAPDLYGYTF. The CDR3 DNA reads as TGCGCCAGCAGCTTGGCTCCAGATCTCTATGGCTACACCTTC.

V gene TRBV7-6 combines with J gene TRBJ2-3, with TRBD1 matching 11 bases. Germline CDR1 is SGHVS and CDR2 is FNYEAQ. This CDR3 contains 15 residues. V gave up 5 bases and J gave up 2 bases; unmatched junction bases: 3. CDR3 protein: CASSRGQGATDTQYF. DNA of the CDR3: TGTGCCAGCAGCCGCGGACAGGGGGCCACAGATACGCAGTATTTT.

The CDR3 DNA sequence: TGTGCCAGCAGCTACCGGACTAGTCGAACGAGGGGGGAGCTGTTTTTT. The encoded protein is CASSYRTSRTRGELFF. The rearrangement links TRBV7-2 to TRBJ2-2, with 7 bases fitting TRBD2. J gave up 8 bases and V 4 bases, and 13 bases lay outside the gene matches. In germline, CDR1 is SGHTA, CDR2 FQGNSA. This CDR3 is built from 16 residues.

This chain connects TRBV20-1 to TRBJ2-5; D is possibly TRBD1 (5 bases). Germline V CDR1 and CDR2: DFQATT, SNEGSKA (reference sequence). This CDR3 contains 13 residues. Trimming removed 0 bases from V and 4 bases from J, with 9 bases in between. The CDR3 reads CSARENGAETQYF. CDR3 sequence (DNA): TGCAGTGCTAGAGAGAATGGGGCAGAGACCCAGTACTTC.

The table lists this clonotype with many counts. The chain uses TRBV12-3 or TRBV12-4 and TRBJ1-3; TRBD1 matches at 9 bases. There are 15 residues in the CDR3. V shed 5 bases and J 3 bases; nucleotides not matched to a gene: 5. The CDR3 reads CASSTGGLGGNTIYF. Written as DNA, the CDR3 is TGTGCCAGCAGTACAGGGGGCTTGGGTGGAAACACCATATATTTT.

The CDR3: CASSLMTGGTGELFF. The CDR3 nucleotides read TGTGCCAGCAGCTTAATGACAGGGGGCACCGGGGAGCTGTTTTTT. The rearrangement uses TRBV7-3 and TRBJ2-2, with 9 nucleotides matching TRBD1. V shed 1 base, J shed 4 bases, and the junction held 1 base outside the gene matches. The germline V gene encodes CDR1 SGHTA and CDR2 FQGTGA. The CDR3 consists of 15 residues.

This clonotype was observed a handful of times. The chain joins TRBV7-9 to TRBJ2-3; D perhaps matches TRBD1 (5 bases). Germline V lookup: CDR1 SEHNR, CDR2 FQNEAQ (reference sequence). The length of the CDR3 is 12 residues. V lost 7 bases and J lost 4, with 9 bases in between. In DNA form, the CDR3 reads TGTGCCAGCACCTTCAGGGCAGATACGCAGTATTTT. Residues: CASTFRADTQYF.

J is TRBJ1-2 and V is TRBV10-3; TRBD1 matches at 9 bases. V was clipped by 7 bases and J by 5 bases; unmatched bases: 8. The CDR3 extends over 14 amino acids. Looked up from germline, CDR1 is ENHRY and CDR2 is SYGVKD. The CDR3 protein is CAITGQGLSYGYTF. In nucleotides, the CDR3 is TGTGCCATCACGGGACAGGGCCTTAGTTATGGCTACACCTTC.

This clonotype was seen only a few times. The rearrangement links TRBV5-1 to TRBJ1-5, with 11 bases fitting TRBD1. This CDR3 comprises 16 residues. Trimming at V came to 4 bases and at J to 5 bases, leaving 8 bases not matched to a gene. The germline CDR1 and CDR2 sequences are SGHRS and YFSETQ. The CDR3 DNA is TGCGCCAGCAGCCGGAATCCGGGACAGGGGGATCAGCCCCAGCATTTT. Translation gives CASSRNPGQGDQPQHF.

This clonotype was detected only a few times. The V gene is TRBV20-1, the J gene TRBJ2-7; D remains ambiguous. The length of the CDR3 is 13 residues. Trimming took 4 bases from V and 5 from J, leaving 15 bases between them. The germline CDR1 and CDR2 sequences are DFQATT and SNEGSKA (reference sequence). The CDR3 DNA reads as TGCAGTGCTAACCGAGCCCCAGTGAACGAGCAGTACTTC. As protein: CSANRAPVNEQYF.

This clonotype was detected a few times. This rearrangement joins TRBV5-1 to TRBJ2-3; D gene ambiguous. Germline-derived CDR1 and CDR2 are SGHRS and YFSETQ. V lost 0 bases to trimming and J lost 4 bases, with 6 bases between them. The CDR3 covers 13 residues. The CDR3 DNA is TGCGCCAGCAGCTTGGCCTTCCCAGATACGCAGTATTTT. Encoded protein: CASSLAFPDTQYF.

For the CDR3, the DNA is TGTGCCAGCAGCTTGGGGACTGTAGCGCTCAGCGGGGAGCTGTTTTTT. Its translation: CASSLGTVALSGELFF. This chain connects TRBV7-3 to TRBJ2-2; perhaps TRBD2 as D (6 bases). The V and J ends lost 3 bases and 7 bases respectively, with 18 bases between them. Germline V gene data show CDR1 as SGHTA and CDR2 as FQGTGA. This CDR3 has 16 amino acids.

This clonotype has ten or more counts. The chain uses TRBV5-1 and TRBJ2-2, with D possibly matching TRBD2 (7 bases). Trimming shortened V by 0 bases and J by 5 bases, and 14 bases separated the two germline ends. Germline V gives CDR1 SGHRS, CDR2 YFSETQ. The CDR3 loop spans 16 amino acids. For the CDR3, the DNA is TGCGCCAGCAGCTTGGTTGCGGGGGCGCCGACCGGGGAGCTGTTTTTT. Translation: CASSLVAGAPTGELFF.

This clonotype came up a few times. The chain employs TRBV6-5 and TRBJ2-7; D unclear. Trimming took 8 bases from V and 2 from J, leaving 10 bases between them. The CDR3 sequence is 12 residues long. Germline CDR1 is MNHEY and CDR2 is SVGAGI. Here the CDR3 reads CASGADTYEQYF. The CDR3 region has the DNA TGTGCCAGCGGAGCAGACACCTACGAGCAGTACTTC.

The V call is TRBV20-1, the J call TRBJ1-2; D possibly corresponds to TRBD1 (6 bases). This CDR3 region has 15 residues. CDR1 is DFQATT and CDR2 is SNEGSKA in the germline V gene (reference sequence). Trimming stripped 6 bases from V and 0 bases from J, with 17 bases between. This chain's CDR3 is CSARPTGPANYGYTF. The CDR3 bases are TGCAGTGCCAGGCCGACAGGCCCTGCTAACTATGGCTACACCTTC.